Here is one TCR beta chain with its context. The sample comes from a study of T cell responses to AZD1222 COVID-19 vaccine. Germline values: CDR1 MDHEN, CDR2 SYDVKM. The V end lost 5 bases, the J end lost 0 bases, and 11 bases lay between the germline ends. CDR3 size: 16 residues. Profiled with immunoSEQ multiplex PCR; TCRdb holds only in-frame clones, not every one. Of 250,000 to 300,000 clones listed, roughly 93% are singletons. The rearrangement uses TRBV28 and TRBJ2-6; D call uncertain. The sample here was peripheral blood, taken 28 days after the second AZD1222 dose. The receptor comes from an adult who received the AZD1222 COVID-19 vaccine. The CDR3 DNA is TGTGCCAGCAGTCCCTGGACCGGCTCTGGGGCCAACGTCCTGACTTTC. The encoded protein is CASSPWTGSGANVLTF. Full variable domain (outside the CDR3, taken from reference TRBV28 and TRBJ2-6): DVKVTQSSRYLVKRTGEKVFLECVQDMDHENMFWYRQDPGLGLRLIYFSYDVKMKEKGDIPEGYSVSREKKERFSLILESASTNQTSMYLCASSPWTGSGANVLTFGAGSRLTVL.